The TCR beta chain described here comes from a study of GPR56 and killer-like receptors on CD4 memory cells (dated by TCRdb to between 2018 and 2020). Notes on the research overall: It was proposed in the study that human CD4+ memory T-cell differentiation and cytokine production potential are marked by progressive acquisition of KLRB1, KLRG1, GPR56 and then KLRF1. Healthy blood donors in the study were described as age-matched to the liver disease patients, whose median age was about 70 years.

In regard to this clonotype: Its target antigen remains unknown.

Study-wide findings and limitations: Rather than full repertoires, the diversity and similarity analyses used only the 100 most expanded clones in each population. The clones that dominated late populations 4 and 5 were also present in early populations 1 and 2, and the authors interpreted this finding as evidence for linear differentiation. Low clonal frequency was observed in the marker-negative population, and a progressive increase in clonal frequency, with a corresponding decrease in TCRbeta diversity, was observed along the proposed pathway. Overlap of TCR repertoires was observed especially between the late populations 4 and 5, and partly population 3.

CDR1 and CDR2, looked up from the germline V gene, are SGDLS and YYNGEE. The CDR3 numbers 17 residues from cysteine through phenylalanine. The coding DNA is unavailable. Sequencing took place on an Illumina HiSeq 2500. The recombined TCRbeta locus was amplified by a previously published PCR protocol to build sequencing libraries. On the study's bioinformatics: Reads whose average quality score was below 30 were removed, and the reads that remained were processed with IMSEQ. Each clonotype was defined by the combination of Vbeta gene, Jbeta gene and CDR3 amino acid sequence. Repertoire overlap between populations was quantified with the Morisita-Horn index computed on the top 100 expanded clones. Renyi diversity profiles, calculated on the top 100 expanded clones, were used to assess clonal diversity. The reads, reprocessed by TCRdb, yield one row per CDR3 protein sequence and no DNA. The V and J calls, along with clone size, are taken from TCRdb and not from the paper's own processing. The table for this sample shows approximately 2,500 distinct CDR3 sequences. The top ten clonotypes cover approximately 3.7% of the sample.

Prior to TCRbeta sequencing, five KLR/GPR56-defined CD4+ populations were enriched by fluorescence-activated cell sorting. To test a linear memory differentiation pathway, the researchers sequenced TCRbeta repertoires from five CD4+ T-cell subsets that were defined by expression of KLRB1, KLRG1, GPR56 and KLRF1. TCR-sequenced cells came from peripheral blood of healthy control individuals, reported as five donors in the TCRbeta analysis figure. Heparinized peripheral blood was collected, and every sample was processed within one hour of retrieval. Blood was diluted 1:2 in PBS, and peripheral blood mononuclear cells were then isolated from the diluted blood at room temperature by Biocoll density gradient centrifugation. Before flow sorting, CD4+ T cells were enriched from freshly isolated PBMCs by magnetic sorting with anti-CD4 MicroBeads. A BD FACSAria II was used to sort CD4+ T cells enriched from PBMCs of healthy donors according to marker expression. Surface staining used anti-KLRB1 clone 191B8, anti-KLRF1 clone 4A4.D10 and anti-KLRG1 clone REA261 antibodies from Miltenyi Biotec.

This clonotype was obtained from a human donor in good health. Specimen: memory CD4+ T cells from blood. The chain joins TRBV9 to TRBJ1-6; the D call from TCRdb, TRBD1, cannot be confirmed without DNA. CDR3 reads: CASSVDGTGSYNSPLHF.